This is a list of T cell receptor beta chains from one sample in a study of cytomegalovirus exposure and HLA in healthy donors. Sequencing used immunoSEQ multiplex PCR; TCRdb keeps in-frame clones, though not all of them. The sample includes more than 110,000 clones, 70% seen only once; the top ten take approximately 2.3%. Material for sequencing was PBMCs. The receptors stem from a woman aged 55 to 70 in good health and CMV-seropositive. CDR3s include the opening cysteine and the closing phenylalanine or tryptophan.

v_gene: TRBV29-1
j_gene: TRBJ2-7
CDR3aa: CSVGQSYEQYF

v_gene: TRBV18
j_gene: TRBJ2-7
CDR3aa: CASSPPRLAGVGYEQYF

v_gene: TRBV30
j_gene: TRBJ2-2
CDR3aa: CAWSPMTSGKRVGGELFF

v_gene: TRBV10-1
j_gene: TRBJ2-1
CDR3aa: CASTGQGDNEQFF

v_gene: TRBV5-1
j_gene: TRBJ2-2
CDR3aa: CASKEGGLNTGELFF

v_gene: TRBV6-5
j_gene: TRBJ1-5
CDR3aa: CASSRDRGDNQPQHF

v_gene: TRBV6-1
j_gene: TRBJ1-3
CDR3aa: CASSEALRGAGNTIYF

v_gene: TRBV9
j_gene: TRBJ2-2
CDR3aa: CASSVDPGTGELFF

v_gene: TRBV5-1
j_gene: TRBJ2-5
CDR3aa: CASSLGSAGGQETQYF

v_gene: TRBV5-1
j_gene: TRBJ1-3
CDR3aa: CASSTGADGNTIYF

v_gene: TRBV19
j_gene: TRBJ2-3
CDR3aa: CASSIARGTVAQYF

v_gene: TRBV27
j_gene: TRBJ2-1
CDR3aa: CASSDPGQLREQFF

v_gene: TRBV6-5
j_gene: TRBJ2-2
CDR3aa: CASRGGANTGELFF

v_gene: TRBV19
j_gene: TRBJ1-1
CDR3aa: CASSARHNAEAFF

v_gene: TRBV18
j_gene: TRBJ2-7
CDR3aa: CASSPSFGGGVYEQYF

v_gene: TRBV28
j_gene: TRBJ2-7
CDR3aa: CASSFRGISYEQYF

v_gene: TRBV27
j_gene: TRBJ2-1
CDR3aa: CASSLSLAGGDQFF

v_gene: TRBV29-1
j_gene: TRBJ2-5
CDR3aa: CSVLSGGGGQETQYF

v_gene: TRBV9
j_gene: TRBJ2-1
CDR3aa: CASRAEESSYNEQFF

v_gene: TRBV10-3
j_gene: TRBJ1-1
CDR3aa: CAIGQGPNTEAFF

v_gene: TRBV7-9
j_gene: TRBJ1-4
CDR3aa: CASSSGQAEEKLFF

v_gene: TRBV10-2
j_gene: TRBJ1-5
CDR3aa: CASSESGRFQPQHF

v_gene: TRBV6-5
j_gene: TRBJ2-7
CDR3aa: CASRRGFEQYF

v_gene: TRBV29-1
j_gene: TRBJ1-1
CDR3aa: CSVDVNTEAFF

v_gene: TRBV7-3
j_gene: TRBJ1-2
CDR3aa: CASSSPGVDGYTF

v_gene: TRBV2
j_gene: TRBJ2-1
CDR3aa: CASSSGFEQFF

v_gene: TRBV28
j_gene: TRBJ2-1
CDR3aa: CASTDNFYNEQFF

v_gene: TRBV4-2
j_gene: .
CDR3aa: CASSPSGGESYEQYF

v_gene: TRBV18
j_gene: TRBJ1-1
CDR3aa: CASSPPGTGGMEAFF

v_gene: TRBV7-8
j_gene: TRBJ2-5
CDR3aa: CASSLRTGRGETQYF

v_gene: TRBV11-2
j_gene: TRBJ2-5
CDR3aa: CASSLELAAQETQYF

v_gene: TRBV28
j_gene: TRBJ2-3
CDR3aa: CASSTMLAGTDTQYF

v_gene: TRBV25-1
j_gene: TRBJ2-6
CDR3aa: CASSEYGSGANVLTF

v_gene: TRBV10-1
j_gene: TRBJ1-1
CDR3aa: CASSANRDTEAFF

v_gene: TRBV30
j_gene: TRBJ2-3
CDR3aa: CAWNTPGGLGQYF

v_gene: TRBV19
j_gene: TRBJ2-1
CDR3aa: CASSIRGNNEQFF

v_gene: TRBV27
j_gene: TRBJ1-2
CDR3aa: CASSSNVQGAQGYTF

v_gene: TRBV6-1
j_gene: TRBJ2-5
CDR3aa: CASITRYQETQYF

v_gene: TRBV6-5
j_gene: TRBJ2-3
CDR3aa: CASSLLGDTQYF